This T cell receptor (beta chain) was sequenced during a study of T cell responses to AZD1222 COVID-19 vaccine. Method: immunoSEQ multiplex PCR; TCRdb's copy keeps in-frame clones and lacks some. Of about 120,000 clones in the sample, about 90% were seen once. A single count supports this clone. V lost 2 bases to trimming and J lost 1 base, with 6 bases between them. The CDR3 runs 13 residues. The germline V gene encodes CDR1 MDHEN and CDR2 SYDVKM. Sequencing was performed on peripheral blood, taken on day 0 of AZD1222 vaccination. The sequence was obtained from an adult in good health. The chain has TRBV28 and TRBJ2-7; D is undetermined. The CDR3: CASSLQESYEQYF. The CDR3 DNA follows: TGTGCCAGCAGTTTACAGGAATCCTACGAGCAGTACTTC.